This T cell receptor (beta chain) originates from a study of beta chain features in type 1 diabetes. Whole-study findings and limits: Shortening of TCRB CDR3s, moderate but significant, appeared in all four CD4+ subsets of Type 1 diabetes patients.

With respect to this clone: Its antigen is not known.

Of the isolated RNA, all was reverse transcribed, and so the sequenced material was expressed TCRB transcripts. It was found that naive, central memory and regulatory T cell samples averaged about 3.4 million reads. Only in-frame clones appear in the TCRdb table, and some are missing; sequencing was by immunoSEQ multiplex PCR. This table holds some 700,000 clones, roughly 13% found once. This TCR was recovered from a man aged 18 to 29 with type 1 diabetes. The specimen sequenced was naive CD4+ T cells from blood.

The CDR3 region has the DNA TGTGCCAGCAGCTTAGGGGATGGGACAGGAGTTTCTGGAAACACCATATATTTT. Translating gives CASSLGDGTGVSGNTIYF. This sequence joins TRBV13 and TRBJ1-3, with 8 bases matching TRBD1. J was trimmed by 1 base and V by 0 bases; bases with no gene match: 8. The CDR3 extends over 18 amino acids. The germline gives CDR1 PRHDT, CDR2 FYEKMQ (reference sequence).